The clone carrying this T cell receptor (beta chain) occurred many times. Its target is not known. Newly diagnosed hyperthyroidism, duration under 2 months, in patients aged 18 to 65. Per the germline V gene, CDR1 is SGHDT and CDR2 is YYEEEE. This CDR3 spans 13 amino acids. Trimming pared 2 bases from V and 7 bases from J, leaving 9 bases between. This entry comes from a study of T cells in Graves' hyperthyroidism and ophthalmopathy. Study-wide results and caveats: In blood, most of the thyroid clonotypes expanded above 0.001 were also present.

It was RNA transcripts that yielded the amplified TCR beta CDR3 regions. In the first-round RT-PCR of the TCR CDR3, the HTBI primer set was used. One entry per CDR3 protein results from TCRdb running MiXCR on the multiplex PCR reads. The data show tens of thousands of distinct CDR3 sequences, around 45% seen once. The gene calls are TRBV5-6 and TRBJ2-2; D possibly matches TRBD1 or TRBD2 (5 bases each). Sequenced sample: peripheral blood or thyroid tissue (not recorded which). The sequence derives from a woman aged 50 to 60 with Graves' hyperthyroidism. The CDR3 protein is CASSFGGGGELFF. The DNA for the CDR3 is TGTGCCAGCAGCTTCGGTGGGGGCGGGGAGCTGTTTTTT.